This T cell receptor (beta chain) was documented in a study of shared clonotypes between healthy human individuals (dated by TCRdb to the early 2020s). Looking at the study overall: The cohort comprised a couple of women and a few men aged 18 to 49 years. Libraries were prepared and TCR repertoires were sequenced by different laboratories using diverse techniques, in order to increase sequencing depth and limit assay-specific biases. For each donor, CD4 naive and CD4 memory were each run on three plates, CD8 naive on two plates, and CD8 memory on one plate. Each donor's leukapheresis produced roughly between roughly 0.85 and 10 billion PBMCs. The study deeply sequenced blood TCR repertoires of five healthy adults to estimate repertoire size and the extent of clonotype sharing between individuals. The paper as a whole reports these results and caveats: Even with the large sequencing depth, rarefaction of the sorted-subset datasets indicated that sequencing was incomplete. The genetic and exposure-history diversity represented was limited by the small number of donors. Based on pairwise subsampling, the degree of clonotype sharing among donors was expected to be affected by sequencing depth. Higher generation probabilities were observed for clonotypes shared by all four sorted-subset donors than for non-shared clonotypes. Around 5% of naive CD4, around 3.6% of naive CD8, 2.3% of memory CD4, and 0.4% of memory CD8 clonotypes were shared across several donors. Larger estimated clonotype richness was generally found for naive subsets than for memory subsets. Sampling was limited to blood, and TCR repertoires in tissue likely differ from TCR repertoires in blood.

About this clone: Its antigen specificity is not known. Base qualities were left out, and no much larger clone turns up one base away.

Donors were healthy HIV-negative adults with no recently reported acute infections or vaccinations. All donors were Caucasian adults living in Nashville, Tennessee, USA. Magnetic negative selection was used to enrich CD4+ T cells, after which naive cells were positively selected on CD45RA and the negative fraction became the memory subset. Blood was obtained by leukapheresis, after which PBMCs were separated by Ficoll-Histopaque density gradient centrifugation and cryopreserved in liquid nitrogen vapor phase. Purity and quantity of every magnetically sorted T cell population were checked by analytical flow cytometry. Genomic DNA was isolated from every sorted fraction and measured by UV absorbance on a Nanodrop 2000c. TCR CDR3 regions were amplified from genomic DNA by multiplex PCR using the deep immunoSEQ assay. Extracted genomic DNA from each cell subset was spread evenly across all wells of several immunoSEQ 96-well plates, with each plate serving as a replicate. For sorted subsets, about 0.2 ug genomic DNA, equal to tens of thousands of T cell genomes, was loaded into each replicate PCR. The purified libraries were quantified using a Qubit 3.0 fluorometer, sized with a Bioanalyzer 2100, and then quantified again using the KAPA Library Quantification kit. Every immunoSEQ 96-well plate was sequenced on a separate single-read 150-cycle Illumina NextSeq 550 flow cell. In the paper's pipeline: The immunoSEQ output contained only junctional sequences without quality scores, so filtering could not match that applied to full-length reads. Sequences were annotated with PyIR, a Python wrapper for IgBLAST v1.9, using IMGT germline references to assign V/J genes and CDR3. Reads were filtered out if the reads had weak V/J assignments (E-value above 1e-6), no CDR3, stop codons, out-of-frame junctions, or ambiguous translated residues. V3J clonotypes were defined as sequences sharing the same inferred V gene, J gene, and CDR3 amino acid sequence. Percentage overlap between repertoires was computed as shared unique clonotypes divided by the size of the smaller repertoire. RTK rarefaction, the Chao1 estimator, and Recon v2.1 estimates of unobserved clonotypes were used to assess repertoire richness. Generation probabilities for all TCRbeta clonotypes obtained by the gDNA method from a handful of donors were computed using OLGA. TCRdb's version of the immuneACCESS table is confined to in-frame rearrangements and falls short of the full clone set. An unresolved V gene accounts for under half of the shortfall where checked; the remainder is of unknown origin. Clone size and the V and J calls come from that table; the DNA yielded D and trimming. Across this sample there are 1,500,000 or so clones, with approximately 97% seen only once. The ten top clones hold over 1% of the sample.

Trimming costs V 7 bases and J 0 bases, and their ends lie 22 bases apart. The germline V gene (reference sequence) supplies CDR1 LNHDA and CDR2 SQIVND. The cysteine opens and the phenylalanine closes a CDR3 of 18 amino acids. Here the CDR3 DNA is all that survives: 54 bases in frame from base 1. Material for sequencing was naive CD4+ T cells sorted from blood. The cell subset or site label for this specimen denotes: CD45RA+ positively selected. This receptor chain uses TRBV19 and TRBJ2-4; TRBD2 is perhaps the D gene, given 5 matching bases. The sequence came from a man aged 30-40 years in good health. The sequence in DNA is TGTGCCAGTACGACGCCAGGAGTTTTAGGACTAGCCAAAAACATTCAGTACTTC. This is translated as CASTTPGVLGLAKNIQYF. Extended through the reference TRBV19 and TRBJ2-4 proteins, this CDR3 yields the full variable domain: DGGITQSPKYLFRKEGQNVTLSCEQNLNHDAMYWYRQDPGQGLRLIYYSQIVNDFQKGDIAEGYSVSREKKESFPLTVTSAQKNPTAFYLCASTTPGVLGLAKNIQYFGAGTRLSVL.